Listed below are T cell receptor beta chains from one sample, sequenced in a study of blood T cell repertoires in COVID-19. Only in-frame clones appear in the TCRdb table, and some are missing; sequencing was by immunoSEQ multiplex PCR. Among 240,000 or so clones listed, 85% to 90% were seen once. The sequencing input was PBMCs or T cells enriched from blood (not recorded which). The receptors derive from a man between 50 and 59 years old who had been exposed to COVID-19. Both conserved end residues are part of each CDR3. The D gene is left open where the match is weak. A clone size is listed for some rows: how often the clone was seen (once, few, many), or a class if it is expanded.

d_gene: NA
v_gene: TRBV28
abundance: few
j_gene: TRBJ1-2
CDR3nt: TGTGCCAGCAGTTTCGAACGGTGGAACTATGGCTACACCTTC
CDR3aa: CASSFERWNYGYTF

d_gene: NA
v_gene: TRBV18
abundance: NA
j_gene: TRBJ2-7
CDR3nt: TGTGCCAGCTCACCAACTTCCTACGAGCAGTACTTC
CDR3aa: CASSPTSYEQYF

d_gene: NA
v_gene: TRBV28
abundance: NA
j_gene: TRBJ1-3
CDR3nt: TGTGCCAGCAGTTTGACACAACAGACGGCCACCATATATTTT
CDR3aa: CASSLTQQTATIYF

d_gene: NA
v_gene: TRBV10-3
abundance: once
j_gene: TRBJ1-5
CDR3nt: TGTGCCATCAACCGGGAATACAATCAGCCCCAGCATTTT
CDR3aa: CAINREYNQPQHF

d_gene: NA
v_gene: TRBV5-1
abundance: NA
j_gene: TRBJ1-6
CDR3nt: TGCGCCAGCTCCCCCCGTCCGGGACTGGGAAATTCACCCCTCCACTTT
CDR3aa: CASSPRPGLGNSPLHF

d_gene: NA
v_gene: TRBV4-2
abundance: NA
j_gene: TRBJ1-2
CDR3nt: TGTGCCAGCAGCCAAGCGATACAGGGTTACGGCTATGGCTACACCTTC
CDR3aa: CASSQAIQGYGYGYTF

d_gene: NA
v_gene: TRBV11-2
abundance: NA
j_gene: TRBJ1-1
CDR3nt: TGTGCCAGCAGCTTATCCCCTCGGGGAAAAAGGACTGAAGCTTTCTTT
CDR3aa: CASSLSPRGKRTEAFF

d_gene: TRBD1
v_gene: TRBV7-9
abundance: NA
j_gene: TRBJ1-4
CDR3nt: TGTGCCAGCAGCCTACAGGGGGCTTTCGGGGATGAAAAACTGTTTTTT
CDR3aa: CASSLQGAFGDEKLFF

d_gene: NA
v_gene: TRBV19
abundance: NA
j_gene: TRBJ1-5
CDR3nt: TGTGCCAGTACCATATTCCCCTGGATGGGACACAATCAGCCCCAGCATTTT
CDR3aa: CASTIFPWMGHNQPQHF

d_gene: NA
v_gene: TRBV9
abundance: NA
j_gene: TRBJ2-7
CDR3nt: TGTGCCAGCAGCGCCACAGGGTCCTCCTACGAGCAGTACTTC
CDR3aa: CASSATGSSYEQYF

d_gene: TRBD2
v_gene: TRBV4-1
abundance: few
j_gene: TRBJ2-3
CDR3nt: TGCGCCAGCAGCCAAGGGGGAAGCGGGAGGGCCGCGACAGATACGCAGTATTTT
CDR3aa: CASSQGGSGRAATDTQYF